This TCR beta chain was retrieved from a study of shared clonotypes between healthy human individuals. Germline V gene sequence: CDR1 SGHKS, CDR2 YYEKEE (reference sequence). The V end lost 4 bases, the J end lost 4 bases, and 21 bases lay between the germline ends. The CDR3 length is 17 residues. TCRdb's copy holds only in-frame clones and misses some; the assay was immunoSEQ multiplex PCR. The sample records approximately 2.5 million clones, 80% to 95% being singletons. This clone was recorded a few times. This chain links TRBV5-5 with TRBJ1-5; D gene ambiguous. The source is a man between 18 and 29 years old in good health. Some clones in this sample may be carry-over from other donors' samples. Sequences were obtained from naive CD4+ T cells from PBMCs. The subset is: CD45RA+ positively selected. The CDR3 sequence is CASSPWVTEPTNQPQHF. For the CDR3, the DNA is TGTGCCAGCAGCCCCTGGGTGACCGAGCCAACGAATCAGCCCCAGCATTTT. The full variable domain, its missing parts supplied by reference TRBV5-5 and TRBJ1-5, is DAGVTQSPTHLIKTRGQQVTLRCSPISGHKSVSWYQQVLGQGPQFIFQYYEKEERGRGNFPDRFSARQFPNYSSELNVNALLLGDSALYLCASSPWVTEPTNQPQHFGDGTRLSIL.